This is a list of T cell receptor beta chains from one sample in a study of T cells in Graves' hyperthyroidism and ophthalmopathy. TCRdb re-called the multiplex PCR reads with MiXCR, one entry per CDR3 protein. Of under 800,000 distinct CDR3 sequences in the sample, around 15% were seen once. The source material was blood. These receptors originate from a woman aged 18-29 years with Graves' hyperthyroidism. Both conserved end residues are part of each CDR3. Each record gives: V gene, CDR3 length, clone size, J gene, CDR3 protein. For some rows the clone size is stated as once, few or many, or as a class when expanded; others skip it.

V gene: TRBV27; CDR3 length: 12; clone size: .; J gene: TRBJ1-5; CDR3 protein: CASSAGGQPQHF
V gene: TRBV5-1; CDR3 length: 15; clone size: many; J gene: TRBJ2-1; CDR3 protein: CASSLEESSYNEQFF
V gene: TRBV30; CDR3 length: 12; clone size: .; J gene: TRBJ2-7; CDR3 protein: CAWSTGHGEQYF
V gene: TRBV5-1; CDR3 length: 15; clone size: .; J gene: TRBJ2-1; CDR3 protein: CASSVLAGRDNEQFF
V gene: TRBV7-9; CDR3 length: 17; clone size: few; J gene: TRBJ2-7; CDR3 protein: CASSHRPVRDRGYEQYF
V gene: TRBV20-1; CDR3 length: 15; clone size: .; J gene: TRBJ2-4; CDR3 protein: CSARLDSSGRNIQYF
V gene: TRBV28; CDR3 length: 14; clone size: few; J gene: TRBJ2-3; CDR3 protein: CASSPRTGINTQYF
V gene: TRBV6-2/TRBV6-3; CDR3 length: 13; clone size: .; J gene: TRBJ2-7; CDR3 protein: CASTPIGHDEQYF
V gene: TRBV7-9; CDR3 length: 12; clone size: many; J gene: TRBJ2-2; CDR3 protein: CASSPLSGELFF
V gene: TRBV10-1; CDR3 length: 15; clone size: .; J gene: TRBJ2-7; CDR3 protein: CASSASWGPVGEQYF
V gene: TRBV7-8; CDR3 length: 16; clone size: .; J gene: TRBJ2-5; CDR3 protein: CASSPIYPALQETQYF
V gene: TRBV11-2; CDR3 length: 16; clone size: many; J gene: TRBJ2-3; CDR3 protein: CASSLALLLRTDTQYF
V gene: TRBV6-1; CDR3 length: 15; clone size: many; J gene: TRBJ2-2; CDR3 protein: CASSERDPNTGELFF
V gene: TRBV6-1; CDR3 length: 13; clone size: many; J gene: TRBJ1-1; CDR3 protein: CASSFQGPTEAFF
V gene: TRBV13; CDR3 length: 19; clone size: many; J gene: TRBJ2-2; CDR3 protein: CASSFTVGRSGRYTGELFF
V gene: TRBV20-1; CDR3 length: 14; clone size: many; J gene: TRBJ1-1; CDR3 protein: CSARGRYMGFGAFF
V gene: TRBV6-2/TRBV6-3; CDR3 length: 16; clone size: many; J gene: TRBJ2-5; CDR3 protein: CASSWASGRASETQYF
V gene: TRBV20-1; CDR3 length: 13; clone size: few; J gene: TRBJ1-2; CDR3 protein: CSARDPTGDGYTF
V gene: TRBV28; CDR3 length: 18; clone size: many; J gene: TRBJ1-3; CDR3 protein: CASSLSRGYRLSGNTIYF
V gene: TRBV28; CDR3 length: 15; clone size: many; J gene: TRBJ2-2; CDR3 protein: CASSFRQTNTGELFF
V gene: TRBV19; CDR3 length: 14; clone size: .; J gene: TRBJ2-1; CDR3 protein: CASSMVSGLREQFF
V gene: TRBV6-1; CDR3 length: 16; clone size: many; J gene: TRBJ2-2; CDR3 protein: CASSRPGQAYTGELFF
V gene: TRBV7-8; CDR3 length: 14; clone size: many; J gene: TRBJ2-7; CDR3 protein: CASSFRRNSYEQYF
V gene: TRBV29-1; CDR3 length: 14; clone size: few; J gene: TRBJ2-7; CDR3 protein: CSVEEPDHPYEQYF
V gene: TRBV12-3/TRBV12-4; CDR3 length: 11; clone size: once; J gene: TRBJ1-2; CDR3 protein: CASGNQYGYTF
V gene: TRBV28; CDR3 length: 16; clone size: .; J gene: TRBJ2-3; CDR3 protein: CASSPQASGRRAAQYF
V gene: TRBV18; CDR3 length: 13; clone size: .; J gene: TRBJ2-7; CDR3 protein: CASSPPRAYEQYF
V gene: TRBV28; CDR3 length: 14; clone size: many; J gene: TRBJ1-1; CDR3 protein: CASSLTQSNTEAFF
V gene: TRBV28; CDR3 length: 14; clone size: many; J gene: TRBJ2-7; CDR3 protein: CASSVRDSFYEQYF
V gene: TRBV12-3/TRBV12-4; CDR3 length: 12; clone size: many; J gene: TRBJ2-7; CDR3 protein: CASTRDGDEQYF
V gene: TRBV4-1; CDR3 length: 17; clone size: once; J gene: TRBJ1-3; CDR3 protein: CASSQDGQRPSGNTIYF
V gene: TRBV7-9; CDR3 length: 15; clone size: .; J gene: TRBJ1-1; CDR3 protein: CASSTRAGQNTEAFF
V gene: TRBV6-1; CDR3 length: 14; clone size: few; J gene: TRBJ1-2; CDR3 protein: CASSRTGSRPGYTF
V gene: TRBV2; CDR3 length: 13; clone size: .; J gene: TRBJ1-3; CDR3 protein: CASSLAYGNTIYF
V gene: TRBV20-1; CDR3 length: 15; clone size: many; J gene: TRBJ1-3; CDR3 protein: CSARGDRPSGNTIYF
V gene: TRBV7-2; CDR3 length: 15; clone size: many; J gene: TRBJ2-1; CDR3 protein: CASSLPASGAHEQFF
V gene: TRBV2; CDR3 length: 16; clone size: many; J gene: TRBJ1-5; CDR3 protein: CASSEWGDRINQPQHF
V gene: TRBV20-1; CDR3 length: 16; clone size: many; J gene: TRBJ2-7; CDR3 protein: CSASPPRGRRVYEQYF
V gene: TRBV24-1; CDR3 length: 15; clone size: many; J gene: TRBJ2-3; CDR3 protein: CATSDVRGYTDTQYF
V gene: TRBV20-1; CDR3 length: 15; clone size: many; J gene: TRBJ2-7; CDR3 protein: CSARDVAGVPYEQYF
V gene: TRBV12-3/TRBV12-4; CDR3 length: 14; clone size: few; J gene: TRBJ2-1; CDR3 protein: CASSLRQGYTEQFF